This T cell receptor beta chain was identified in a study of blood T cell repertoires in COVID-19. Overall study: Acute and convalescent COVID-19 specimens originated in the United States, Italy and Spain.

Some clones are missing from TCRdb's copy, which holds only in-frame ones; the method was immunoSEQ multiplex PCR. The top ten clones hold roughly 10% of a sample with more than 200,000 clones, roughly 86% of them seen once. The V gene end was trimmed by 3 bases and the J gene end by 0 bases; junction bases not matched to a gene: 10. The CDR3 loop spans 19 amino acids. CDR1 and CDR2 from the germline V gene are SGHNT and YENEEA. The receptor comes from a woman aged 45 to 65 with COVID-19, enrolled during active disease. The material sequenced was peripheral blood. V and J are TRBV11-3 and TRBJ2-4; 11 nucleotides align to TRBD2. The CDR3 reads CASSFSPLAGGGAKNIQYF. Here the CDR3 DNA reads TGTGCCAGCAGCTTCTCACCCCTAGCGGGGGGCGGAGCCAAAAACATTCAGTACTTC. The entire variable domain, with the rest obtained from reference TRBV11-3 and TRBJ2-4, is as follows: EAGVVQSPRYKIIEKKQPVAFWCNPISGHNTLYWYLQNLGQGPELLIRYENEEAVDDSQLPKDRFSAERLKGVDSTLKIQPAELGDSAVYLCASSFSPLAGGGAKNIQYFGAGTRLSVL.